Presented here are 27 T cell receptor beta chains from one specimen sequenced in a study of early T cells in non-severe SARS-CoV-2 infection. TCRdb reanalysed the 5' RACE reads using MiXCR and keeps one entry per CDR3 protein. The table lists tens of thousands of distinct CDR3 sequences, around 12% of them singletons. Material: whole blood. These receptors came from an adult who was a healthcare worker with PCR-confirmed SARS-CoV-2 infection or an uninfected control (not recorded which).

This clonotype was detected only a few times. The chain has TRBV28 and TRBJ2-1, with 10 bases matching TRBD1. V trimming: 5 bases; J trimming: 4 bases; junction bases outside the gene matches: 8. The CDR3 has 16 amino acids. The germline gives CDR1 MDHEN, CDR2 SYDVKM. CDR3 in amino acids: CASSLEGQGKYNEQFF. CDR3 DNA sequence: TGTGCCAGCAGTCTAGAGGGACAGGGGAAATACAATGAGCAGTTCTTC.

This clonotype was observed many times. The gene calls are TRBV2 and TRBJ2-7; 9 positions agree with TRBD1. Germline V gene data show CDR1 as SNHLY and CDR2 as FYNNEI. The CDR3 is 14 amino acids. The junction had 7 bases not matched to a gene; V was cut back by 6 bases and J by 4 bases. CDR3 loop: CASRAGTGIYEQYF. The CDR3 nucleotides are TGTGCCAGCAGAGCCGGGACAGGGATATACGAGCAGTACTTC.

V is TRBV28 and J is TRBJ2-1; a possible D gene is TRBD1 (5 bases). The ends were cut back, 6 bases at V and 4 bases at J, with 16 bases in the middle. Germline loops: CDR1 MDHEN, CDR2 SYDVKM. This CDR3 has 15 residues. The CDR3 DNA reads as TGTGCCAGCAGCTCCCAGGACATATCATACAATGAGCAGTTCTTC. This codes for CASSSQDISYNEQFF.

The table lists this clonotype with many counts. The J gene is TRBJ2-1, the V gene TRBV6-5; a weak D match, TRBD2 (6 bases). The CDR3 runs 15 residues. Between the trimmed V and J ends, which lost 2 bases and 4 bases, there was a span of 12 bases. The germline V gene encodes CDR1 MNHEY and CDR2 SVGAGI. In nucleotides, the CDR3 is TGTGCCAGCAGTTACGGGTCTAGCGAGTACAATGAGCAGTTCTTC. Amino acid sequence: CASSYGSSEYNEQFF.

This clonotype was seen many times. The chain recombines TRBV6-1 with TRBJ2-1; TRBD2 matches 10 bases. The length of the CDR3 is 15 residues. From germline, CDR1 is MNHNS and CDR2 SASEGT. The V segment lost 7 bases and the J segment 7 bases; nucleotides outside the gene matches: 10. The chain's CDR3 is CASTLKGGLANEQFF. For the CDR3, the DNA is TGTGCCAGCACCCTAAAGGGGGGACTAGCGAATGAGCAGTTCTTC.

This clonotype was recorded many times. V gene TRBV7-2 combines with J gene TRBJ2-5; D call uncertain. The V gene's germline CDR1 is SGHTA and CDR2 FQGNSA. V gave up 1 base and J gave up 0 bases, with 9 bases separating them. The CDR3 runs to 15 residues. The CDR3 here is CASSLGSRNQETQYF. CDR3 nucleotide sequence: TGTGCCAGCAGCTTAGGTAGTCGAAACCAAGAGACCCAGTACTTC.

Ten or more counts support this clonotype. The chain combines TRBV10-3 with TRBJ2-7; D possibly corresponds to TRBD1 (7 bases). Deletions cut 2 bases from V and 7 bases from J, with 12 bases between. The CDR3 is 13 residues long. Looked up from germline, CDR1 is ENHRY and CDR2 is SYGVKD. In DNA form, the CDR3 reads TGTGCCATCAGTGAGGCGACAGGGAGGGAGCAGTACTTC. This translates into CAISEATGREQYF.

The chain carries TRBV3-2 and TRBJ2-5; TRBD1 is the table's D call, not checked against the DNA. TRBV3-2 is given as a pseudogene. There are 19 residues in the CDR3. This CDR3 is CASSQDLGGASSRQETQYF. The CDR3 DNA reads TGTGCCAGCAGCCAAGATCTAGGGGGCGCCTCTTCGCGACAAGAGACCCAGTACTTC.

For this clonotype: Just one base apart from a much larger clone, this may be a read error. V and J are TRBV18 and TRBJ2-1; 11 bases line up with TRBD1. The length of the CDR3 is 16 residues. The germline V gene encodes CDR1 KGHSH and CDR2 LQKENI. The CDR3 loop reads CANSRYTGTGGNEQFF. The CDR3 region has the DNA TGTGCCAACTCAAGGTATACCGGGACAGGGGGAAATGAGCAGTTCTTC.

This clonotype has at least ten counts. J is TRBJ2-1 and V is TRBV28; 11 nucleotides line up with TRBD2. The CDR3 is 15 residues long. CDR1 and CDR2 (germline): MDHEN, SYDVKM. The V gene end was trimmed by 2 bases and the J gene end by 5 bases; junction bases not matched to a gene: 2. The CDR3 region is CASSLLAGGNNEQFF. In DNA form, the CDR3 reads TGTGCCAGCAGTTTACTAGCGGGGGGAAACAATGAGCAGTTCTTC.

This clonotype was found many times. The DNA for the CDR3 is TGTGCCAGCAGCACAACTAGTCGGGGAGGAGCCGGGGAGCTGTTTTTT. Its translation: CASSTTSRGGAGELFF. This sequence joins TRBV7-9 and TRBJ2-2; TRBD2 might be the D (6 bases). Germline V CDR1 and CDR2: SEHNR, FQNEAQ (reference sequence). Trimming stripped 5 bases from V and 6 bases from J, with 19 bases between. This CDR3 contains 16 residues. The full variable domain, its missing parts supplied by reference TRBV7-9 and TRBJ2-2, is DTGVSQNPRHKITKRGQNVTFRCDPISEHNRLYWYRQTLGQGPEFLTYFQNEAQLEKSRLLSDRFSAERPKGSFSTLEIQRTEQGDSAMYLCASSTTSRGGAGELFFGEGSRLTVL.

This clonotype has more than one count but fewer than ten. This sequence joins TRBV12-3 or TRBV12-4 and TRBJ1-5; D uncertain. The CDR3 runs to 15 residues. V lost 4 bases and J lost 0, with 10 bases in between. The CDR3 protein is CASSSSLYSNQPQHF. DNA for the CDR3: TGTGCCAGCAGTTCAAGCCTTTATAGCAATCAGCCCCAGCATTTT.

This clonotype was counted many times. The chain is built from TRBV2 and TRBJ2-3; no clear D. The CDR3 totals 11 residues. Germline lookup yields CDR1 SNHLY and CDR2 FYNNEI. V gave up 5 bases and J gave up 6 bases, with 6 bases separating them. The CDR3 loop reads CASSKADTQYF. The CDR3 DNA reads TGTGCCAGCAGTAAGGCGGATACGCAGTATTTT.

The sample holds many counts of this clonotype. The chain has TRBV2 and TRBJ2-7; TRBD1 aligns across 11 bases. Germline CDR1 is SNHLY and CDR2 is FYNNEI. V was clipped by 5 bases and J by 2 bases; unmatched bases: 5. The CDR3 is 15 residues long. CDR3 residues: CASSTGTGGTYEQYF. CDR3 coding DNA: TGTGCCAGCAGTACTGGGACAGGGGGTACCTACGAGCAGTACTTC.

The chain uses TRBV2 and TRBJ1-1; D is undetermined. The CDR3 is 13 amino acids. Germline V gene lookup returns CDR1 SNHLY and CDR2 FYNNEI. The germline V and J ends were trimmed by 11 bases and 0 bases, with 13 bases remaining between them. The CDR3 region is CAAYTEMNTEAFF. The CDR3 DNA follows: TGTGCCGCTTATACGGAAATGAACACTGAAGCTTTCTTT.

CDR3: CAISEAGSSYEQYF. The CDR3 DNA follows: TGTGCCATCAGTGAGGCGGGGAGCTCCTACGAGCAGTACTTC. The V gene is TRBV10-3, the J gene TRBJ2-7; D is possibly TRBD2 (6 bases). The CDR3 is made up of 14 amino acids. CDR1 is ENHRY and CDR2 is SYGVKD in the germline V gene. Trimming removed 2 bases at V and 0 bases at J, with 8 bases between.

In its sample, this clonotype was seen a few times. This chain connects TRBV12-3 or TRBV12-4 to TRBJ2-5; the D is unclear. Trimming pared 3 bases from V and 1 base from J, leaving 6 bases between. The CDR3 totals 13 residues. For the CDR3, the DNA is TGTGCCAGCAGTTTGCGAATCCAAGAGACCCAGTACTTC. This encodes CASSLRIQETQYF.

This clonotype has at least ten counts. The chain recombines TRBV11-2 with TRBJ1-1; D might be TRBD1 (5 bases). Germline assignment: CDR1 SGHAT and CDR2 FQNNGV. This CDR3 region has 15 residues. V dropped 1 base and J dropped 1 base, with 10 bases sitting between them. CDR3 in amino acids: CASSLGQGRNTEAFF. CDR3 in DNA: TGTGCCAGCAGCTTAGGGCAGGGCCGGAACACTGAAGCTTTCTTT.

J is TRBJ1-2 and V is TRBV5-1; 7 bases map to TRBD1. The germline gives CDR1 SGHRS, CDR2 YFSETQ. The V segment lost 3 bases and the J segment 3 bases; nucleotides outside the gene matches: 5. The CDR3 loop spans 14 amino acids. CDR3 coding DNA: TGCGCCAGCAGCTCCCTCACAGGGGACTATGGCTACACCTTC. Its protein product is CASSSLTGDYGYTF.

The chain links TRBV14 to TRBJ1-2, with TRBD1 matching over 9 bases. The CDR3 length is 12 residues. V was pared by 4 bases and J by 8 bases, with 2 bases of the junction left unmatched. The V gene's germline CDR1 is SGHDN and CDR2 FVKESK. The DNA of the CDR3 is TGTGCCAGCAGCCGGGACAGGGCCGGCTACACCTTC. It codes for CASSRDRAGYTF.

This clonotype showed up many times. This chain links TRBV6-2 or TRBV6-3 with TRBJ1-5, with D tentatively TRBD1 (6 bases). V was clipped by 3 bases and J by 1 base, with 10 bases between them. CDR3 length equals 15 residues. CDR1 is MNHEY, CDR2 SVGEGT, per germline. The CDR3 spells CASSYARGSNQPQHF. In DNA, the CDR3 is TGTGCCAGCAGTTATGCAAGGGGGAGCAATCAGCCCCAGCATTTT.

The chain combines TRBV5-5 with TRBJ1-1, with D possibly matching TRBD1 (6 bases). The CDR3 totals 13 residues. Germline assignment: CDR1 SGHKS and CDR2 YYEKEE (reference sequence). V lost 3 bases and J lost 7, with 13 bases in between. CDR3 nucleotide sequence: TGTGCCAGCAGCTCTCAGGGGCGCGGTGAAGCTTTCTTT. Its protein product is CASSSQGRGEAFF.

This clonotype came up many times. The rearrangement links TRBV5-1 to TRBJ2-1, with 8 bases that match TRBD2. The CDR3 runs 14 residues. Germline assignment: CDR1 SGHRS and CDR2 YFSETQ. With 1 base clipped from V and 10 bases from J, the junction kept 7 bases outside the gene matches. The CDR3 spells CASSLTGGLEEQFF. CDR3 in DNA: TGCGCCAGCAGCTTGACGGGAGGGCTGGAGGAGCAGTTCTTC.

This clonotype was counted only a few times. The rearrangement uses TRBV27 and TRBJ2-7; possibly TRBD2 for D (5 bases). V lost 5 bases, J lost 2 bases, and 16 bases lay in between. Germline-derived CDR1 and CDR2 are MNHEY and SMNVEV (reference sequence). The CDR3 contains 15 residues. The CDR3 bases are TGTGCCAGCAGTCGGGCTGGGTCGGGGACCTACGAGCAGTACTTC. Translating gives CASSRAGSGTYEQYF.

There are many counts of this clonotype. The chain links TRBV4-3 to TRBJ1-2; the D is unclear. CDR3 size: 13 residues. Between the trimmed V and J ends, which lost 2 bases and 4 bases, there was a span of 8 bases. CDR1 is LGHNA, CDR2 YSLEER, per germline. The CDR3 DNA reads as TGCGCCAGCAGCCAACCAGGTGGCTATGGCTACACCTTC. Protein: CASSQPGGYGYTF.

This chain joins TRBV25-1 and TRBJ1-5; no definite D call. The CDR3 length is 12 residues. The V and J ends lost 3 bases and 3 bases respectively, with 3 bases between them. Germline assignment: CDR1 MGHDK and CDR2 SYGVNS. The CDR3 DNA sequence: TGTGCCAGCAGTGATGCCAATCAGCCCCAGCATTTT. Encoded protein: CASSDANQPQHF.

This clonotype appeared many times. The chain combines TRBV29-1 with TRBJ2-1; possibly TRBD1 for D (6 bases). The germline V gene encodes CDR1 SQVTM and CDR2 ANQGSEA. V lost 4 bases to trimming and J lost 4 bases, with 14 bases between them. This CDR3 spans 14 amino acids. The chain's CDR3 is CSVVKTGVYNEQFF. For the CDR3, the DNA is TGCAGCGTTGTGAAGACAGGAGTTTACAATGAGCAGTTCTTC.